This TCR beta chain was identified in a study of control samples from healthy donors and cancer patients. In germline, CDR1 is MNHNS, CDR2 SASEGT. This CDR3 spans 14 amino acids. Trimming removed 1 base at V and 0 bases at J, with 3 bases between. The assay was immunoSEQ multiplex PCR, and TCRdb's table has in-frame clones only and misses some. The sample lists around 94,000 clones; just over 90% were seen once. The sequenced material came from blood. This chain links TRBV6-1 with TRBJ2-2; D is ambiguous. The sequence derives from a young woman in good health. CDR3 sequence reads: CASSEGSNTGELFF. CDR3 nucleotide sequence: TGTGCCAGCAGTGAAGGGTCGAACACCGGGGAGCTGTTTTTT.